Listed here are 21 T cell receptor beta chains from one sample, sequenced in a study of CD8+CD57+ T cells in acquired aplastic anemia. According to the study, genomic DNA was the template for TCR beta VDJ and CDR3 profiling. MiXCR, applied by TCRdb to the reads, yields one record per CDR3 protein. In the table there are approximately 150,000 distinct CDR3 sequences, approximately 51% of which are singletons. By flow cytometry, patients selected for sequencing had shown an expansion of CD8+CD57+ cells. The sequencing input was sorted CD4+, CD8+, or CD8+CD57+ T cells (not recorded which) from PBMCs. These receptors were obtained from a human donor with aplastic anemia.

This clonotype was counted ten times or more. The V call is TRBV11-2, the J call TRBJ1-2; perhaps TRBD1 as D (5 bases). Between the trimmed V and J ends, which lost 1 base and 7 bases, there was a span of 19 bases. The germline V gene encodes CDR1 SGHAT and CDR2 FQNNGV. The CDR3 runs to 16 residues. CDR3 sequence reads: CASSLGGLTGAGGYTF. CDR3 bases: TGTGCCAGCAGCTTAGGAGGCCTCACCGGGGCGGGTGGCTACACCTTC.

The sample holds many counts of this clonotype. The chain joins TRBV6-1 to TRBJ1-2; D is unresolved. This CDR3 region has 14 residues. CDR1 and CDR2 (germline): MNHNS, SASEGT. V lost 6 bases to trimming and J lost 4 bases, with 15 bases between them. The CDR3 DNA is TGTGCCAGCAGGGACGCTGGCCGGGGCTATGGCTACACCTTC. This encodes CASRDAGRGYGYTF.

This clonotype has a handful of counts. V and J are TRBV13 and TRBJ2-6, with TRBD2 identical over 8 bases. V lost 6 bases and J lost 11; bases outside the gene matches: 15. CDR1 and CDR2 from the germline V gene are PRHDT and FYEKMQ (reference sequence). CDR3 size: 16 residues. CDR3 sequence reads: CASREATSGGSDVLTF. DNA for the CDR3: TGTGCCAGCAGAGAGGCCACCTCGGGAGGGTCCGACGTCCTGACTTTC.

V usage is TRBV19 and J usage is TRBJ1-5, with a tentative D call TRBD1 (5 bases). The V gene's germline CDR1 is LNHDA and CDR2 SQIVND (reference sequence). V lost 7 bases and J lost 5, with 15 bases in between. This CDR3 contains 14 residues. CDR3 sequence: CASTTLQGHQPQHF. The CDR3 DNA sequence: TGTGCCAGTACCACGTTGCAGGGTCATCAGCCCCAGCATTTT.

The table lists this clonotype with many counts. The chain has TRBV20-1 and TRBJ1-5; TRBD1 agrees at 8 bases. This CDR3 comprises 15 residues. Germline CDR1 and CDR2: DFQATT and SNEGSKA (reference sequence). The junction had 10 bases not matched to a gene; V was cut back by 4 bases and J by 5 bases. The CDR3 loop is CSATRTGSIDQPQHF. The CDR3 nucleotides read TGCAGTGCTACACGGACAGGGTCGATTGATCAGCCCCAGCATTTT.

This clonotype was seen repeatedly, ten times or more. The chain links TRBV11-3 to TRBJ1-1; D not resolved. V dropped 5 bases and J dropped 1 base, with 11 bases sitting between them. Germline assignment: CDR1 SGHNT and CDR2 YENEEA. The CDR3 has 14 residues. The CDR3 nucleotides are TGTGCCAGCAGCCCCCTTGTCCAGAACACTGAAGCTTTCTTT. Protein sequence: CASSPLVQNTEAFF. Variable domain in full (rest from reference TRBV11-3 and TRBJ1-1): EAGVVQSPRYKIIEKKQPVAFWCNPISGHNTLYWYLQNLGQGPELLIRYENEEAVDDSQLPKDRFSAERLKGVDSTLKIQPAELGDSAVYLCASSPLVQNTEAFFGQGTRLTVV.

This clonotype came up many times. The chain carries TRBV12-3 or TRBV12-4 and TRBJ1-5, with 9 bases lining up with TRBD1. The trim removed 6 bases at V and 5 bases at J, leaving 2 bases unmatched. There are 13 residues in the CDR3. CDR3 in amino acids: CASRGQGDQPQHF. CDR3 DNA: TGTGCCAGCAGGGGACAGGGAGATCAGCCCCAGCATTTT.

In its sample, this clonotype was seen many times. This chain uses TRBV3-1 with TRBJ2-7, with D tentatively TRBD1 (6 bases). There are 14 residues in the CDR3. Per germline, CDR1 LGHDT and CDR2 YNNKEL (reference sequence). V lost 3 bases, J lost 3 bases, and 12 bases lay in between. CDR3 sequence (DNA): TGTGCCAGCAGCCAGCCGGGACAAAACTACGAGCAGTACTTC. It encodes CASSQPGQNYEQYF.

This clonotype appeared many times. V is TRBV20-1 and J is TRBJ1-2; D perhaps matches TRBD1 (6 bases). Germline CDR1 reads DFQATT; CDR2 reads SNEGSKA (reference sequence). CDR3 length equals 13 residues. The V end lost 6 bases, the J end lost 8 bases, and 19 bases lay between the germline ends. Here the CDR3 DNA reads TGCAGTGCGGCCCCGCTAACAGGGCCGGGCTACACCTTC. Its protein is CSAAPLTGPGYTF.

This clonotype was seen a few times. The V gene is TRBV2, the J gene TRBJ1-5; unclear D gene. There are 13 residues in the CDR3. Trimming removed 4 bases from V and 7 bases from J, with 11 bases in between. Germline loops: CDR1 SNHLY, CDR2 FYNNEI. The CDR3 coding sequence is TGTGCCAGCAGTGCTGAAGGGTTCCAGCCCCAGCATTTT. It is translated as CASSAEGFQPQHF.

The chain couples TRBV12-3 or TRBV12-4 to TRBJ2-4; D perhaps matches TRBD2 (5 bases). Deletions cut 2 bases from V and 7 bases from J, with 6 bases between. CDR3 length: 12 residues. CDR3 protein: CASSLWENIQYF. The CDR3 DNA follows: TGTGCCAGCAGTTTATGGGAGAACATTCAGTACTTC.

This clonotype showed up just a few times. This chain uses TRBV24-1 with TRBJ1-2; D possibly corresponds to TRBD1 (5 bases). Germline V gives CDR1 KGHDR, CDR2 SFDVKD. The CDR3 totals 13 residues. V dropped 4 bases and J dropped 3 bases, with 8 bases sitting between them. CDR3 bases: TGTGCCACCAGTGAGGGGGGAGACTATGGCTACACCTTC. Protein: CATSEGGDYGYTF.

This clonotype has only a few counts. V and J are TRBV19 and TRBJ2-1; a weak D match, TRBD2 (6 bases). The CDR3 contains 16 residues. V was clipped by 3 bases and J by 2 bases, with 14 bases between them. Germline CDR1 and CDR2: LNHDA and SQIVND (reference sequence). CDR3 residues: CASSIRDSRPYNEQFF. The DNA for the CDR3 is TGTGCCAGTAGTATCAGGGACTCACGACCCTACAATGAGCAGTTCTTC.

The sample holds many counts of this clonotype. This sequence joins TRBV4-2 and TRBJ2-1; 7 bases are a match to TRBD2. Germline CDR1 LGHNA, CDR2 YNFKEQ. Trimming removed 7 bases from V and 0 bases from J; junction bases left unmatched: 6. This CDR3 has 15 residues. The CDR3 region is CASIGGRGSYNEQFF. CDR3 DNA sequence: TGTGCCAGCATAGGCGGGAGAGGCTCCTACAATGAGCAGTTCTTC.

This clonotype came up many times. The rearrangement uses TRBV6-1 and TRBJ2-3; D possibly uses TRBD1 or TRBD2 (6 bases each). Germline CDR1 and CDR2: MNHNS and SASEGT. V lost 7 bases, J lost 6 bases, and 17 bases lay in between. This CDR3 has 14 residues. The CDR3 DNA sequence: TGTGCCAGCAAGGGGGGAGAGTGGGTGGATACGCAGTATTTT. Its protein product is CASKGGEWVDTQYF.

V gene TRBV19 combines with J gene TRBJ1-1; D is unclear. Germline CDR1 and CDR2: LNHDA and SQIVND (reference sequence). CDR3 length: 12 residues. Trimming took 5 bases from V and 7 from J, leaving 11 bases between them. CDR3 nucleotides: TGTGCCAGTAGTGAGGACGGACTTGAAGCTTTCTTT. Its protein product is CASSEDGLEAFF.

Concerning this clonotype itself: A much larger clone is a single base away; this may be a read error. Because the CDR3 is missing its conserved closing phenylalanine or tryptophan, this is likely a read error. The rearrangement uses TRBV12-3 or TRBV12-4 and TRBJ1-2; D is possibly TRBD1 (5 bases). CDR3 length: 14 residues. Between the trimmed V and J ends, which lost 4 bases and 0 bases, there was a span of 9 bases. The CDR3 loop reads CASSWGGSNYGYTL. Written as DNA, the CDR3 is TGTGCCAGCAGTTGGGGGGGTTCTAACTATGGCTACACCTTA.

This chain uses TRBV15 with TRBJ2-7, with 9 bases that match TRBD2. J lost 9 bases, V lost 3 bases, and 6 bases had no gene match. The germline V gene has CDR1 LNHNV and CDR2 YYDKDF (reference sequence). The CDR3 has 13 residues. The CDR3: CATSSLAGVVQYV. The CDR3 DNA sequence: TGTGCCACCAGCAGTTTAGCGGGAGTAGTGCAGTACGTC.

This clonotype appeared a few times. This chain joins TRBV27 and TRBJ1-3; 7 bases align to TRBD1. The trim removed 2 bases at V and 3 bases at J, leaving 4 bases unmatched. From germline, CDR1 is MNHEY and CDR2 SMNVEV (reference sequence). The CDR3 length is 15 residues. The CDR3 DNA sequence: TGTGCCAGCAGTTTAGAGGGGGCCGGTGGAAACACCATATATTTT. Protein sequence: CASSLEGAGGNTIYF.

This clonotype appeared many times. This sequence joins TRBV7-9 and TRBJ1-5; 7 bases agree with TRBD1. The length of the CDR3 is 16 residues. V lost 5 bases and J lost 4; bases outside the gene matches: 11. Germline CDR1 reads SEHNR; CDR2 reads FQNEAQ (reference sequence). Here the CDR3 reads CASSHTSGQLNQPQHF. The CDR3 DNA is TGTGCCAGCAGCCACACTTCGGGACAGCTTAATCAGCCCCAGCATTTT.

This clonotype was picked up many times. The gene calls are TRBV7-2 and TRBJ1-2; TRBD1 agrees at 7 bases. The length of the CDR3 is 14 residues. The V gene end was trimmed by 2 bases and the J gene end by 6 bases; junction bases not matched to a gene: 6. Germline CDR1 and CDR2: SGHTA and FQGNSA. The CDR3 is CASSLNRGIDGYTF. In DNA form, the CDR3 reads TGTGCCAGCAGCTTAAACAGGGGCATCGATGGCTACACCTTC. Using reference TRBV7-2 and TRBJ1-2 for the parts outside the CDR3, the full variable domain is GAGVSQSPSNKVTEKGKDVELRCDPISGHTALYWYRQSLGQGLEFLIYFQGNSAPDKSGLPSDRFSAERTGGSVSTLTIQRTQQEDSAVYLCASSLNRGIDGYTFGSGTRLTVV.